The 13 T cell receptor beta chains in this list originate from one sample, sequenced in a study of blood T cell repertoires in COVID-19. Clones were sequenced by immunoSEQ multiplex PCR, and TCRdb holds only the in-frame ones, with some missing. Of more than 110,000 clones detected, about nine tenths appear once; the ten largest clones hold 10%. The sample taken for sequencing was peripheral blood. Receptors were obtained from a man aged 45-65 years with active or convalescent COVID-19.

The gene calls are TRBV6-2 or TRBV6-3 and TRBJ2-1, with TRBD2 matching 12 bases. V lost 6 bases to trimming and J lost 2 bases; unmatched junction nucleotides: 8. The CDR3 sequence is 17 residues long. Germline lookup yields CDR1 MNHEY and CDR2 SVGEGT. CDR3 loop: CASSQRTSGKTYNEQFF. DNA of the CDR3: TGTGCCAGCAGCCAACGGACTAGCGGGAAAACCTACAATGAGCAGTTCTTC.

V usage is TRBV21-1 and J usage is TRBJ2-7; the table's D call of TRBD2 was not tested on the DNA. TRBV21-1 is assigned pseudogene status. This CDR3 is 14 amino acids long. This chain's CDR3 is CASSKLAGVYEQYF. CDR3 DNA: TGTGCCAGCAGCAAACTAGCGGGAGTTTACGAGCAGTACTTC.

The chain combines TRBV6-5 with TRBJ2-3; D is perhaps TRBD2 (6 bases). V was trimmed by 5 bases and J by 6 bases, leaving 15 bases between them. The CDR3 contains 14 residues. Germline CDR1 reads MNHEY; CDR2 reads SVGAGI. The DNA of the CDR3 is TGTGCCAGCAGTCAGGGAGGCGCGAGGGATACGCAGTATTTT. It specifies CASSQGGARDTQYF.

The CDR3: CASSSGQLLGTQYF. The CDR3 DNA is TGTGCCAGCAGTTCGGGACAGCTACTGGGTACGCAGTATTTT. This rearrangement joins TRBV28 to TRBJ2-3; 7 bases align to TRBD1. V was clipped by 4 bases and J by 8 bases; unmatched bases: 9. This CDR3 comprises 14 residues. In germline, CDR1 is MDHEN, CDR2 SYDVKM.

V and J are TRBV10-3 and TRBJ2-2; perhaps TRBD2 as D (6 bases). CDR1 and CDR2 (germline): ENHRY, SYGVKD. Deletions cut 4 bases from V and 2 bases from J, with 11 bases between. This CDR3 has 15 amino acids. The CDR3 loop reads CAISGSSGNTGELFF. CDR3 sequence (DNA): TGTGCCATCAGTGGAAGTAGCGGTAACACCGGGGAGCTGTTTTTT.

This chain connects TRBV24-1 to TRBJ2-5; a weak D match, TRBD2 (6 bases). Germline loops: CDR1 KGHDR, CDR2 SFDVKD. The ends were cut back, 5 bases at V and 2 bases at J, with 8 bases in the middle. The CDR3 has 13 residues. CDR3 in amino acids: CATSGEVQETQYF. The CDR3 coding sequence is TGTGCCACCAGTGGGGAGGTTCAAGAGACCCAGTACTTC.

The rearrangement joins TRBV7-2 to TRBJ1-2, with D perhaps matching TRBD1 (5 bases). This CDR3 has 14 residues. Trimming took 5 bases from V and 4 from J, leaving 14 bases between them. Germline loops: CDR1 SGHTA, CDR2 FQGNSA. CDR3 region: CASSPQEQAYGYTF. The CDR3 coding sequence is TGTGCCAGCAGCCCCCAGGAACAGGCCTATGGCTACACCTTC.

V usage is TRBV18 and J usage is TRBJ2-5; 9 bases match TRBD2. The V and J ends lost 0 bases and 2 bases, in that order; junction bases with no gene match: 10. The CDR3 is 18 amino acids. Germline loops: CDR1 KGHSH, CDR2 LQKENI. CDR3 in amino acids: CASSPPESLAGRQETQYF. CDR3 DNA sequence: TGTGCCAGCTCACCACCCGAGAGCCTAGCGGGGAGACAAGAGACCCAGTACTTC.

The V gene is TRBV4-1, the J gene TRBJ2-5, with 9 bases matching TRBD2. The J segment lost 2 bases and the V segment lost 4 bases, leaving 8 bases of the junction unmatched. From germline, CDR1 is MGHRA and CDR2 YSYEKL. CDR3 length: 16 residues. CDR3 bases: TGCGCCAGCAGCCCCGGACTAGCGCCTTTACAAGAGACCCAGTACTTC. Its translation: CASSPGLAPLQETQYF.

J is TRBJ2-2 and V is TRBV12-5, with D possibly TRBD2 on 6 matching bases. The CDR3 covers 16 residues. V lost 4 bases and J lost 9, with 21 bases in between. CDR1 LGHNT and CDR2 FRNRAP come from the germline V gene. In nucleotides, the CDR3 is TGTGCTAGTGGTTCCTGGACGGGGGACGCTCACCGGGAGCTGTTTTTT. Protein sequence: CASGSWTGDAHRELFF. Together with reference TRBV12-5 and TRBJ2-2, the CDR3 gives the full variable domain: DARVTQTPRHKVTEMGQEVTMRCQPILGHNTVFWYRQTMMQGLELLAYFRNRAPLDDSGMPKDRFSAEMPDATLATLKIQPSEPRDSAVYFCASGSWTGDAHRELFFGEGSRLTVL.

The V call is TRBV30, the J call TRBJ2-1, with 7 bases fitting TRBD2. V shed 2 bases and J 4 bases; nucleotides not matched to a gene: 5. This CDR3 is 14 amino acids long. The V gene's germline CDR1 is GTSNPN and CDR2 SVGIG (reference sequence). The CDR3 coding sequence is TGTGCCTGGAGTCCCGGACTAGGTTACAATGAGCAGTTCTTC. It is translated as CAWSPGLGYNEQFF.

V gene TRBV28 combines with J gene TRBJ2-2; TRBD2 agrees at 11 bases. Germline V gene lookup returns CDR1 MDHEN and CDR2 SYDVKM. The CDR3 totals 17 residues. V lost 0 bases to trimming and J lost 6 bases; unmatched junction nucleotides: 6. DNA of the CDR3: TGTGCCAGCAGTTTATGGTCTCTAGCGGGAGGTCCCGGGGAGCTGTTTTTT. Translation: CASSLWSLAGGPGELFF. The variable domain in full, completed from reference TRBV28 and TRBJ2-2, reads DVKVTQSSRYLVKRTGEKVFLECVQDMDHENMFWYRQDPGLGLRLIYFSYDVKMKEKGDIPEGYSVSREKKERFSLILESASTNQTSMYLCASSLWSLAGGPGELFFGEGSRLTVL.

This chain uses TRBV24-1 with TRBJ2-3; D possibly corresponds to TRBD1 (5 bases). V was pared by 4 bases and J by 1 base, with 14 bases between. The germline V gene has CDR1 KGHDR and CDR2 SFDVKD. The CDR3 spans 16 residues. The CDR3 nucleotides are TGTGCCACCAGTGACCCCTCGACAGCTCGCACAGATACGCAGTATTTT. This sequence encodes CATSDPSTARTDTQYF.